What follows is one T cell receptor (beta chain) and its context. Antigen: not known. CDR3 size: 13 residues. V was clipped by 1 base and J by 3 bases, with 4 bases between them. CDR1 SGHRS and CDR2 YFSETQ come from the germline V gene. The source of the sample is a study of cytomegalovirus exposure and HLA in healthy donors. PCR used 60 Vbeta primers and 13 Jbeta primers. TCRdb keeps only in-frame clones here, not all; method: immunoSEQ multiplex PCR. The profile covers roughly 200,000 clones, with around four fifths appearing a single time and more than 3% taken by the ten largest. Whole-study results and caveats: A later analysis reportedly found fewer N-insertions in an Asian-associated ancestry cluster than the approximately 660-donor mean. DRB1 showed the most TCR associations and HLA-C the fewest in a later analysis, as rates varied by HLA locus. As a later analysis showed, several of the most significant clusters appeared to be linked to common viral pathogens.

Material: PBMCs. The sequence derives from an older woman in good health and CMV-seropositive. This sequence joins TRBV5-1 and TRBJ2-2; D unresolved. The CDR3 is CASSLTYTGELFF. DNA for the CDR3: TGCGCCAGCAGCTTGACTTACACCGGGGAGCTGTTTTTT.